This TCR beta chain originates from a study of T cells after yellow fever vaccination. Findings and caveats of the study: Relatively few clonotypes were ones that appeared in both CD4 and CD8 compartments. Most primary-vaccination clones recurred post-booster (approximately 95% CD4, over 70% CD8). Although the secondary response was weaker, it peaked faster, at day 5 versus 15.

The V gene lost 5 bases and the J gene lost 4 bases, with 15 bases spanning the gap. The CDR3 is made up of 15 amino acids. The germline V gene encodes CDR1 SGHVS and CDR2 FNYEAQ. They built TCR cDNA with 5'RACE template switching, a step that put in a universal primer site and UMIs. TCRdb re-called the 5' RACE reads through MiXCR, storing one row per CDR3 protein. The table records 350,000 to 450,000 distinct CDR3 sequences, approximately 5.7% of them present only once. There are a few counts of this clonotype. The antigen is undetermined. V usage is TRBV7-6 and J usage is TRBJ2-1, with a possible D match to TRBD1 (7 bases). The specimen was PBMCs, collected 5 days after the yellow fever booster vaccination. The TCR was taken from a man aged 30 to 39 who received the YFV17D yellow fever vaccine. CDR3 in DNA: TGTGCCAGCAGCCTGGGGGGACAGCAATACAATGAGCAGTTCTTC. Its protein product is CASSLGGQQYNEQFF.